Presented here are 25 T cell receptor beta chains from one specimen sequenced in a study of a mutant IDH1 vaccine in newly diagnosed glioma (dated by TCRdb to 2020 to 2022). What the time point label conveys for this sample: week 5, during vaccination. Every vaccine dose consisted of 300 ug of a 20-mer mutant IDH1 peptide in Montanide, administered subcutaneously together with topical imiquimod. Library creation used the immunoSEQ multiplex PCR assay. Held by TCRdb, this immuneACCESS table contains in-frame sequences only and omits some clones. Under half of the omission traces to an unresolved V gene where checked; the cause of the rest is unknown. Here the sample has 45,000 to 65,000 clones; 65% to 90% occur a single time. The ten top clones hold about 3.1% of the sample. These receptors' targets are unknown. The starting material was PBMCs, obtained from a glioma patient whose treatment included an IDH1 peptide vaccine. These receptor sequences come from a woman younger than 30 with glioma. Some clones in this sample may be carry-over from other donors' samples.

This chain connects TRBV18 to TRBJ1-5; D not certain. V was shortened by 6 bases and J by 9 bases, with 15 bases between the two germline ends. The CDR3 has 13 residues. CDR1 is KGHSH and CDR2 is LQKENI in the germline V gene. CDR3 sequence (DNA): TGTGCCAGCTCCTTGGGAGCAGGCCGGCCCCAGCATTTT. The encoded protein is CASSLGAGRPQHF.

This chain uses TRBV6-5 with TRBJ1-4, with TRBD1 identical over 8 bases. This CDR3 is built from 15 residues. Germline trimming cut 6 bases from V and 6 bases from J; bases unmatched to any gene: 9. CDR1 MNHEY and CDR2 SVGAGI come from the germline V gene. CDR3 DNA: TGTGCCAGCAGAATTTCAGGGGGCCGGGATGAAAAACTGTTTTTT. Translating it yields CASRISGGRDEKLFF.

This chain connects TRBV18 to TRBJ2-3, with 13 bases aligning to TRBD2. V lost 0 bases to trimming and J lost 1 base; unmatched junction nucleotides: 1. The CDR3 is 17 residues long. CDR1 is KGHSH, CDR2 LQKENI, per germline. CDR3 sequence (DNA): TGTGCCAGCTCACCACCTGGACTAGCGGGGGGCACAGATACGCAGTATTTT. Protein sequence: CASSPPGLAGGTDTQYF.

This chain joins TRBV6-1 and TRBJ2-7; D call uncertain. Germline V gives CDR1 MNHNS, CDR2 SASEGT. V lost 4 bases and J 3 bases, leaving 7 bases between the germline ends. CDR3 length: 12 amino acids. The CDR3 DNA reads as TGTGCCAGCAGTGCGGCCTTCTACGAGCAGTACTTC. Residues: CASSAAFYEQYF.

The chain joins TRBV19 to TRBJ1-3; D gene unclear. The CDR3 totals 13 residues. The V and J ends lost 8 bases and 0 bases respectively, with 8 bases between them. The germline CDR1 and CDR2 sequences are LNHDA and SQIVND (reference sequence). This CDR3 is CASSPDSGNTIYF. The CDR3 bases are TGTGCCAGTTCTCCGGACTCTGGAAACACCATATATTTT.

The V and J genes are TRBV5-4 and TRBJ2-7; D may be TRBD2 (6 bases). Germline assignment: CDR1 SGHNT and CDR2 YYREEE (reference sequence). Trimming removed 4 bases from V and 7 bases from J, with 12 bases in between. The CDR3 totals 12 residues. CDR3 sequence reads: CASSADYGEQYF. As DNA, the CDR3 is TGTGCCAGCAGCGCGGACTACGGAGAGCAGTACTTC. Combining the CDR3 with reference TRBV5-4 and TRBJ2-7 gives the whole variable domain ETGVTQSPTHLIKTRGQQVTLRCSSQSGHNTVSWYQQALGQGPQFIFQYYREEENGRGNFPPRFSGLQFPNYSSELNVNALELDDSALYLCASSADYGEQYFGPGTRLTVT.

This rearrangement joins TRBV30 to TRBJ1-4; the D is unclear. With 2 bases removed from V and 3 bases from J, the gap between germline ends came to 10 bases. The CDR3 has 14 residues. Looked up from germline, CDR1 is GTSNPN and CDR2 is SVGIG (reference sequence). The CDR3 is CAWSIRASNEKLFF. DNA for the CDR3: TGTGCCTGGAGTATAAGGGCGTCTAATGAAAAACTGTTTTTT.

The chain recombines TRBV2 with TRBJ1-5; 8 nucleotides match TRBD1. The CDR3 runs 17 residues. The ends lost 3 bases at V and 7 bases at J; junction bases unmatched: 14. The germline V gene encodes CDR1 SNHLY and CDR2 FYNNEI. The CDR3 loop reads CASSDIQGAGGAQPQHF. The CDR3, as DNA: TGTGCCAGCAGTGACATTCAGGGGGCGGGGGGGGCACAGCCCCAGCATTTT.

The chain employs TRBV4-3 and TRBJ2-4; either TRBD1 or TRBD2 may fit D (5 bases each). Germline V lookup: CDR1 LGHNA, CDR2 YSLEER. The CDR3 has 14 residues. Deletions cut 1 base from V and 8 bases from J, with 12 bases between. This chain's CDR3 is CASSQGQGRYIQYF. CDR3 sequence (DNA): TGCGCCAGCAGCCAAGGGCAGGGACGGTACATTCAGTACTTC.

This chain links TRBV15 with TRBJ2-1; 7 bases map to TRBD2. Germline loops: CDR1 LNHNV, CDR2 YYDKDF (reference sequence). CDR3 length: 16 residues. V lost 5 bases to trimming and J lost 7 bases; unmatched junction nucleotides: 14. CDR3 DNA: TGTGCCACCAGCGGGTGGGGGGGTAGCGGCTGGAATGAGCAGTTCTTC. Its translation: CATSGWGGSGWNEQFF.

J is TRBJ2-1 and V is TRBV7-6; no reliable D call. The length of the CDR3 is 14 residues. Trimming shortened V by 0 bases and J by 9 bases, and 12 bases separated the two germline ends. CDR1 is SGHVS, CDR2 FNYEAQ, per germline. The CDR3 sequence: CASSLATGFSEQFF. The CDR3 bases are TGTGCCAGCAGCTTAGCGACCGGGTTCTCTGAGCAGTTCTTC.

The V gene is TRBV5-4, the J gene TRBJ2-3, with D unresolved. Trimming shortened V by 0 bases and J by 5 bases, and 10 bases separated the two germline ends. This CDR3 has 14 amino acids. Germline V CDR1 and CDR2: SGHNT, YYREEE (reference sequence). The CDR3 bases are TGTGCCAGCAGCTTGGTCAAACGCGTAGATACGCAGTATTTT. It translates to CASSLVKRVDTQYF.

This chain connects TRBV30 to TRBJ1-5; D may be TRBD1 (5 bases). The germline V gene has CDR1 GTSNPN and CDR2 SVGIG (reference sequence). Between the trimmed V and J ends, which lost 0 bases and 7 bases, there was a span of 19 bases. The CDR3 covers 16 residues. As DNA, the CDR3 is TGTGCCTGGAGTGTACAAAGTTTCGGGGGAAACCAGCCCCAGCATTTT. This translates into CAWSVQSFGGNQPQHF.

The rearrangement uses TRBV19 and TRBJ1-5; TRBD1 is a possible D gene (6 bases). This CDR3 has 16 amino acids. From germline, CDR1 is LNHDA and CDR2 SQIVND (reference sequence). Trimming took 5 bases from V and 0 from J, leaving 14 bases between them. The chain's CDR3 is CASSRVGGSSNQPQHF. In nucleotides, the CDR3 is TGTGCCAGTAGTCGCGTAGGGGGTTCTAGCAATCAGCCCCAGCATTTT.

In DNA, the CDR3 is TGTGCCAGCAGCCAAGATGTGGGAGGCGGGGAGCTGTTTTTT. Protein sequence: CASSQDVGGGELFF. J is TRBJ2-2 and V is TRBV4-2, with a weak D call TRBD2 (6 bases). The V end was cut by 0 bases, the J end by 7 bases, with 9 bases between. Germline CDR1 LGHNA, CDR2 YNFKEQ. CDR3 length: 14 residues.

This clone is categorized as medium-sized (0.01 to 0.1%). This rearrangement joins TRBV30 to TRBJ1-1; D unclear. V dropped 0 bases and J dropped 1 base, with 12 bases sitting between them. The CDR3 length is 15 residues. Germline V gene lookup returns CDR1 GTSNPN and CDR2 SVGIG (reference sequence). The DNA for the CDR3 is TGTGCCTGGAGTGTAACTGGGGTCAAGAACACTGAAGCTTTCTTT. Amino acids: CAWSVTGVKNTEAFF.

The chain has TRBV4-2 and TRBJ2-1, with TRBD2 matching 10 bases. Germline lookup yields CDR1 LGHNA and CDR2 YNFKEQ. Losses at the gene ends were 2 bases for V and 10 bases for J; bases not matched to a gene: 2. This CDR3 is built from 13 residues. CDR3 residues: CASSQTSGDEQFF. The CDR3, as DNA: TGTGCCAGCAGCCAAACTAGCGGGGACGAGCAGTTCTTC.

The V gene is TRBV29-1, the J gene TRBJ1-4; D is undetermined. The ends were cut back, 3 bases at V and 8 bases at J, with 13 bases in the middle. There are 13 residues in the CDR3. Germline V gives CDR1 SQVTM, CDR2 ANQGSEA. The CDR3 sequence: CSVEFRLGEKLFF. CDR3 nucleotide sequence: TGCAGCGTTGAGTTCCGGCTCGGGGAAAAACTGTTTTTT.

This chain links TRBV27 with TRBJ1-4; TRBD1 matches at 7 bases. The junction had 13 bases not matched to a gene; V was cut back by 2 bases and J by 7 bases. Germline CDR1 is MNHEY and CDR2 is SMNVEV (reference sequence). The CDR3 totals 17 residues. The CDR3 DNA follows: TGTGCCAGCAGTTTAACAGGGGAGGAATCCCCTGGTGAAAAACTGTTTTTT. This translates into CASSLTGEESPGEKLFF.

This sequence joins TRBV7-9 and TRBJ2-7; 9 bases map to TRBD1. Germline V CDR1 and CDR2: SEHNR, FQNEAQ (reference sequence). With 5 bases clipped from V and 2 bases from J, the junction kept 4 bases outside the gene matches. CDR3 size: 14 residues. CDR3 bases: TGTGCCAGCAGCCCCCGGGACAGGGCCTACGAGCAGTACTTC. It yields the protein CASSPRDRAYEQYF.

The genes are TRBV9 and TRBJ2-7; D unresolved. Deletions cut 4 bases from V and 2 bases from J, with 10 bases between. Per germline, CDR1 SGDLS and CDR2 YYNGEE. CDR3 length: 13 residues. CDR3 coding DNA: TGTGCCAGCAGCCTGGACGGTGCCTACGAGCAGTACTTC. Its protein product is CASSLDGAYEQYF.

This clone has only one observation. Here the CDR3 reads CASSQDNQRGEKLFF. The CDR3 DNA follows: TGCGCCAGCAGCCAAGATAACCAGAGGGGTGAAAAACTGTTTTTT. V gene TRBV4-1 combines with J gene TRBJ1-4; possible D gene TRBD1, 5 bases. Deletions cut 0 bases from V and 7 bases from J, with 12 bases between. This CDR3 is 15 amino acids long. From germline, CDR1 is MGHRA and CDR2 YSYEKL.

V gene TRBV27 combines with J gene TRBJ2-7; maybe TRBD2 (6 bases). The V end was cut by 4 bases, the J end by 0 bases, with 16 bases between. The CDR3 has 16 residues. Germline CDR1 and CDR2: MNHEY and SMNVEV (reference sequence). This chain's CDR3 is CASSYQPSDFSYEQYF. The CDR3 nucleotides read TGTGCCAGCAGTTATCAACCTAGCGATTTCTCCTACGAGCAGTACTTC.

The chain links TRBV19 to TRBJ2-7, with D maybe TRBD1 (5 bases). The CDR3 runs to 14 residues. The germline V gene encodes CDR1 LNHDA and CDR2 SQIVND (reference sequence). Deletions cut 5 bases from V and 2 bases from J, with 13 bases between. The CDR3 DNA follows: TGTGCCAGTAGTGAACTACAGGCCACCTACGAGCAGTACTTC. It specifies CASSELQATYEQYF.

The CDR3 DNA reads TGTGCCAGCTCCTCGAAGAACGAGCAGTACTTC. It translates to CASSSKNEQYF. The chain links TRBV14 to TRBJ2-7; D not certain. Germline CDR1 is SGHDN and CDR2 is FVKESK. Trimming left V 8 bases short and J 5 bases short, with 10 bases between. The CDR3 runs to 11 residues.